This is a list of T cell receptor beta chains from one sample in a study of CD8 T cells in ankylosing spondylitis. From the 5' RACE reads, TCRdb called clonotypes with MiXCR, one entry per CDR3 protein. This sample carries roughly 38,000 distinct CDR3 sequences, roughly 3.1% of them seen once, and the ten largest clones take 2.8%. What was sequenced was blood, either unsorted or a sorted T cell fraction (not recorded which). All receptors come from a male donor with ankylosing spondylitis or in good health (not recorded which). CDR3s include the opening cysteine and the closing phenylalanine or tryptophan. Each record gives: V gene, D gene, clone size, J gene, CDR3 protein, CDR3 DNA. A D gene is named only where the DNA matches it firmly. Clone size appears in some rows only: once, few, many, or a class for an expanded clone.

>TRBV9|-|many|TRBJ1-4
CASSPAAGHEKLFF
TGTGCCAGCAGCCCAGCGGCAGGGCATGAAAAACTGTTTTTT
>TRBV9|-|medium-sized|TRBJ2-5
CASSVAPAGETQYF
TGTGCCAGCAGCGTAGCTCCAGCGGGAGAGACCCAGTACTTC
>TRBV9|-|many|TRBJ2-3
CASSVDGHSTDTQYF
TGTGCCAGCAGCGTAGATGGTCATAGCACAGATACGCAGTATTTT
>TRBV9|-|many|TRBJ2-2
CASSGPGLPNTGELFF
TGTGCCAGCAGCGGACCGGGACTCCCGAACACCGGGGAGCTGTTTTTT
>TRBV9|-|many|TRBJ1-2
CASSVDRDYGYTF
TGTGCCAGCAGCGTAGACCGAGACTATGGCTACACCTTC
>TRBV9|-|many|TRBJ2-3
CASSVEVDRISDTQYF
TGTGCCAGCAGCGTAGAGGTCGACAGGATTTCAGATACGCAGTATTTT
>TRBV9|TRBD2|many|TRBJ2-1
CASSVEGGTSGHNEQFF
TGTGCCAGCAGCGTAGAGGGGGGGACTAGCGGGCACAATGAGCAGTTCTTC
>TRBV9|-|many|TRBJ1-1
CASSVGGAPNTEAFF
TGTGCCAGCAGCGTAGGCGGGGCGCCGAACACTGAAGCTTTCTTT
>TRBV9|-|many|TRBJ2-5
CASSTGTKETQYF
TGTGCCAGCAGCACCGGGACAAAAGAGACCCAGTACTTC
>TRBV9|TRBD1|many|TRBJ2-2
CASSARTGTSGELFF
TGTGCCAGCAGCGCAAGGACAGGGACGAGCGGGGAGCTGTTTTTT
>TRBV9|TRBD1|many|TRBJ2-2
CASSVTGVTGELFF
TGTGCCAGCAGCGTGACAGGGGTCACCGGGGAGCTGTTTTTT
>TRBV21-1|-|medium-sized|TRBJ2-3
CASSRRTGGGTDTQYF
TGTGCCAGCAGCCGCCGGACAGGGGGCGGCACAGATACGCAGTATTTT
>TRBV9|-|-|TRBJ2-3
CASSPGTDGVLDTQYF
TGTGCCAGCAGCCCGGGGACGGACGGGGTTTTAGATACGCAGTATTTT
>TRBV9|-|many|TRBJ2-2
CASSVLTTGELFF
TGTGCCAGCAGCGTCCTGACCACCGGGGAGCTGTTTTTT
>TRBV9|-|many|TRBJ1-1
CASSVKSGLNTEAFF
TGTGCCAGCAGCGTAAAATCAGGTTTGAACACTGAAGCTTTCTTT
>TRBV9|-|many|TRBJ2-1
CASSVGFDEQFF
TGTGCCAGCAGCGTAGGTTTCGATGAGCAGTTCTTC
>TRBV9|-|many|TRBJ2-3
CASSLAESTDTQYF
TGTGCCAGCAGTCTAGCCGAAAGCACAGATACGCAGTATTTT
>TRBV9|TRBD1|-|TRBJ2-2
CASSARGQAGELFF
TGTGCCAGCAGCGCCCGAGGACAGGCCGGGGAGCTGTTTTTT
>TRBV21-1|-|few|TRBJ1-5
CASRATGIINQPQHF
TGTGCCAGCAGGGCGACAGGCATTATCAATCAGCCCCAGCATTTT
>TRBV9|TRBD2|many|TRBJ2-3
CASSVESSGGFYTDTQYF
TGTGCCAGCAGCGTAGAGAGTAGCGGGGGGTTTTACACAGATACGCAGTATTTT
>TRBV9|-|-|TRBJ1-3
CASTFRPGLSGNTIYF
TGTGCCAGCACCTTTCGTCCTGGTCTCTCTGGAAACACCATATATTTT
>TRBV9|TRBD2|many|TRBJ2-2
CASSIAGGQDTGELFF
TGTGCCAGCAGCATAGCGGGGGGGCAGGACACCGGGGAGCTGTTTTTT
>TRBV9|TRBD1|many|TRBJ1-4
CASSVGRGQGSEKLFF
TGTGCCAGCAGCGTAGGCCGGGGACAGGGGAGTGAAAAACTGTTTTTT
>TRBV9|-|many|TRBJ2-3
CASSGAHGTQSTDTQYF
TGTGCCAGCAGCGGAGCCCATGGCACACAAAGCACAGATACGCAGTATTTT
>TRBV9|-|many|TRBJ2-2
CASSVDPQNTGELFF
TGTGCCAGCAGCGTAGATCCCCAGAACACCGGGGAGCTGTTTTTT
>TRBV9|-|many|TRBJ2-3
CASSADTDTQYF
TGTGCCAGCAGCGCCGACACAGATACGCAGTATTTT
>TRBV9|-|many|TRBJ2-2
CASSVFDTTGELFF
TGTGCCAGCAGCGTATTTGACACCACCGGGGAGCTGTTTTTT
>TRBV9|-|many|TRBJ2-2
CASSVDHHGGLNTGELFF
TGTGCCAGCAGCGTAGACCACCATGGGGGACTGAACACCGGGGAGCTGTTTTTT
>TRBV9|-|-|TRBJ2-5
CASSVVGAGGLQETQYF
TGTGCCAGCAGCGTAGTGGGAGCAGGGGGACTTCAAGAGACCCAGTACTTC
>TRBV9|-|-|TRBJ2-5
CASSPLGATWTQYF
TGTGCCAGCAGCCCCCTCGGGGCGACCTGGACCCAGTACTTC
>TRBV9|TRBD2|many|TRBJ2-3
CASSASSGGASRTDTQYF
TGTGCCAGCAGCGCCTCTAGCGGGGGGGCATCACGCACAGATACGCAGTATTTT
>TRBV7-2|TRBD1|few|TRBJ2-4
CASSTPGQGSIQYF
TGTGCCAGCAGTACTCCGGGACAGGGGAGCATTCAGTACTTC
>TRBV9|TRBD2|many|TRBJ2-2
CASSVIAGGLNTGELFF
TGTGCCAGCAGCGTGATAGCGGGGGGGCTGAACACCGGGGAGCTGTTTTTT
>TRBV9|TRBD2|many|TRBJ2-3
CASSQSRFSGSTDTQYF
TGTGCCAGCAGCCAATCCAGATTTAGCGGGAGCACAGATACGCAGTATTTT
>TRBV9|TRBD1|many|TRBJ1-6
CASSVSTGTNSPLHF
TGTGCCAGCAGCGTATCGACAGGGACTAATTCACCCCTCCACTTT
>TRBV9|-|many|TRBJ2-2
CASSPHPNTGELFF
TGTGCCAGCAGCCCCCATCCCAACACCGGGGAGCTGTTTTTT
>TRBV9|-|many|TRBJ2-5
CASSVEGSVQETQYF
TGTGCCAGCAGCGTAGAAGGTTCCGTTCAAGAGACCCAGTACTTC
>TRBV9|-|many|TRBJ2-6
CASSVVGAGSGGANVLTF
TGTGCCAGCAGCGTAGTCGGGGCAGGGTCTGGCGGGGCCAACGTCCTGACTTTC
>TRBV23-1|-|few|TRBJ1-5
CASRAREIDSNQPQHF
TGCGCCAGCAGAGCTCGAGAGATCGATAGCAATCAGCCCCAGCATTTT
>TRBV9|-|many|TRBJ2-3
CASSVGQNQDTQYF
TGTGCCAGCAGCGTAGGGCAGAACCAAGATACGCAGTATTTT
>TRBV9|TRBD1|many|TRBJ2-2
CASSSDRGQGLNTGELFF
TGTGCCAGCAGCTCCGACAGGGGACAGGGATTGAACACCGGGGAGCTGTTTTTT
>TRBV21-1|-|many|TRBJ1-6
CASSRYTGHRTYNSPLHF
TGTGCCAGCAGCAGATATACGGGACACCGGACCTATAATTCACCCCTCCACTTT
>TRBV9|-|few|TRBJ1-5
CASSRASNQPQHF
TGTGCCAGCAGCCGGGCCTCCAATCAGCCCCAGCATTTT
>TRBV9|-|many|TRBJ2-1
CASSEGLGLVDEQFF
TGTGCCAGCAGCGAGGGACTGGGTCTTGTGGATGAGCAGTTCTTC
>TRBV9|TRBD2|many|TRBJ2-3
CASSGGLAFTDTQYF
TGTGCCAGCAGCGGGGGACTAGCGTTCACAGATACGCAGTATTTT
>TRBV9|TRBD1|many|TRBJ2-2
CASSSRTGLELFF
TGTGCCAGCAGCTCCCGGACAGGGTTGGAGCTGTTTTTT
>TRBV9|-|many|TRBJ2-5
CASSVGRADHQETQYF
TGTGCCAGCAGCGTAGGGAGAGCGGACCACCAAGAGACCCAGTACTTC
>TRBV9|TRBD2|many|TRBJ2-1
CASGRRGNNEQFF
TGTGCCAGCGGGCGGCGGGGGAACAATGAGCAGTTCTTC
>TRBV9|TRBD2|many|TRBJ2-1
CASSSGLAGGSEQFF
TGTGCCAGCAGCTCGGGACTAGCGGGGGGGAGTGAGCAGTTCTTC